The clone carrying this T cell receptor beta chain was seen just once. A multiplex PCR was run with 60 Vbeta primers and 13 Jbeta primers. Produced via immunoSEQ multiplex PCR; TCRdb's table is partial and in-frame only. Among some 200,000 clones listed, roughly 84% were seen once. The source of the sample is a study of cytomegalovirus exposure and HLA in healthy donors. CDR1 SGHRS and CDR2 YFSETQ come from the germline V gene. Trimming removed 3 bases from V and 8 bases from J, with 13 bases in between. The CDR3 has 13 residues. The sequenced sample was PBMCs. The TCR comes from a girl under 18 in good health and CMV-seronegative. The gene calls are TRBV5-1 and TRBJ2-3; TRBD1 might be the D (5 bases). The CDR3 is CASSSIRDPTQYF. CDR3 nucleotides: TGCGCCAGCAGCTCTATCAGGGATCCTACGCAGTATTTT. Supplemented by reference TRBV5-1 and TRBJ2-3, the full variable domain reads KAGVTQTPRYLIKTRGQQVTLSCSPISGHRSVSWYQQTPGQGLQFLFEYFSETQRNKGNFPGRFSGRQFSNSRSEMNVSTLELGDSALYLCASSSIRDPTQYFGPGTRLTVL.